This is a list of T cell receptor beta chains from one sample in a study of beta chain features in type 1 diabetes. The repertoire was sequenced with immunoSEQ multiplex PCR; TCRdb's copy has only in-frame clones and lacks some. Of about 150,000 clones listed, under 9.5% are singletons. Sequencing used central memory CD4+ T cells from blood. Source of these receptors: a man aged 18 to 29 in good health. Both conserved end residues are part of each CDR3. The D gene is left open where the match is weak. For some rows the clone size is stated as once, few or many, or as a class when expanded; others skip it.

TRBD1,TRBV7-8,few,TRBJ2-1,TGTGCCAGCAGCTCACTGACAGGGGGCAATGAGCAGTTCTTC,CASSSLTGGNEQFF
TRBD2,TRBV5-1,.,TRBJ2-1,TGCGCCAGCAGTTCCGGGACTAGCGGCTACAATGAGCAGTTCTTC,CASSSGTSGYNEQFF
TRBD1,TRBV7-2,few,TRBJ2-1,TGTGCCAGCAGCTTAGTATTTGGGACAGGGGTGGGGAATGAGCAGTTCTTC,CASSLVFGTGVGNEQFF
.,TRBV7-9,many,TRBJ2-2,TGTGCCAGCAGCTTAAAGGGAGACACCGGGGAGCTGTTTTTT,CASSLKGDTGELFF
TRBD1,TRBV9,many,TRBJ2-5,TGTGCCAGCAGCGTCCTACAGGGGATCCAAGAGACCCAGTACTTC,CASSVLQGIQETQYF
.,TRBV14,many,TRBJ1-4,TGTGCCAGCAGCCGGACAGCAACTAATGAAAAACTGTTTTTT,CASSRTATNEKLFF
TRBD2,TRBV5-1,many,TRBJ2-5,TGCGCCAGCAGCCGACAAGGGTCTAGCGGCCAAGAGACCCAGTACTTC,CASSRQGSSGQETQYF
TRBD2,TRBV7-3,.,TRBJ2-1,TGTGCCAGCAGCTTAACGAAGGGAGGGTCCTACAATGAGCAGTTCTTC,CASSLTKGGSYNEQFF
.,TRBV4-3,.,TRBJ2-7,TGCGCCAGCAGCCAAGATCAGGTTACCTACGAGCAGTACTTC,CASSQDQVTYEQYF
TRBD2,TRBV28,.,TRBJ2-3,TGTGCCAGCAGAAACCCCGGGAGGGTGACAGATACGCAGTATTTT,CASRNPGRVTDTQYF
TRBD1,TRBV28,few,TRBJ1-5,TGTGCCAGCACGGGACAGACTTATCAGCCCCAGCATTTT,CASTGQTYQPQHF
TRBD1,TRBV11-3,.,TRBJ2-5,TGTGCCAGCAGCCCCCGGACAGGGGCGGGAGAGACCCAGTACTTC,CASSPRTGAGETQYF
TRBD1,TRBV30,.,TRBJ2-6,TGTGCCTGGAGTCGGGACAGGGCCGCCTCTGGGGCCAACGTCCTGACTTTC,CAWSRDRAASGANVLTF
TRBD2,TRBV7-3,few,TRBJ2-5,TGTGCCAGCAGCCCTACGACTAGCGGGAGGGAGACCCAGTACTTC,CASSPTTSGRETQYF
.,TRBV29-1,few,TRBJ2-7,TGCAGCGTTGGGCCTTCTAGAGTCGAGCAGTACTTC,CSVGPSRVEQYF
.,TRBV11-2,.,TRBJ2-5,TGTGCCAGCAGCTTAGATTCTCAGGGTCAAGAGACCCAGTACTTC,CASSLDSQGQETQYF
TRBD2,TRBV5-6,.,TRBJ2-1,TGTGCCAGCAGCCGGAAGACTAGCGGGGGTAATGAGCAGTTCTTC,CASSRKTSGGNEQFF
.,TRBV7-2,.,TRBJ2-3,TGTGCCAGCAGCCTAGGACTGAGCACAGATACGCAGTATTTT,CASSLGLSTDTQYF
.,TRBV11-2,many,TRBJ1-2,TGTGCCAGCAGCTTAGGCGGAGCTAACTATGGCTACACCTTC,CASSLGGANYGYTF
.,TRBV10-3,few,TRBJ2-1,TGTGCCATCAGTGAAGGGCTAGCTAATGAGCAGTTCTTC,CAISEGLANEQFF
.,TRBV5-1,few,TRBJ2-3,TGCGCCAGCAGCTTGGTTGCTAGCGGCACAGATACGCAGTATTTT,CASSLVASGTDTQYF
.,TRBV5-1,few,TRBJ2-3,TGCGCCAGCAGCTTAAACCCAGGGGAAGGAAATACGCAGTATTTT,CASSLNPGEGNTQYF
TRBD2,TRBV6-4,.,TRBJ2-1,TGTGCCAGCAGTGACTCGGCGGGAGGGGTCAATGAGCAGTTCTTC,CASSDSAGGVNEQFF
TRBD1,TRBV19,few,TRBJ2-1,TGTGCCAGTAGTATTTACCCAGGGGGCCACTCTGGGAATGAGCAGTTCTTC,CASSIYPGGHSGNEQFF
.,TRBV10-3,.,TRBJ2-7,TGTGCCATCAGTGAATCAGAATCCTACGAGCAGTACTTC,CAISESESYEQYF
TRBD2,TRBV30,.,TRBJ2-5,TGTGCCTGGAGTGTACGGGGACTAGCAATAGAGACCCAGTACTTC,CAWSVRGLAIETQYF
.,TRBV27,few,TRBJ1-2,TGTGCCAGCAGTCTGCTAGGGAGGGGAGACGGCTATGGCTACACCTTC,CASSLLGRGDGYGYTF
TRBD1,TRBV18,.,TRBJ1-6,TGTGCCAGCTCACTTGGGACAGCCAGAGATTCACCCCTCCACTTT,CASSLGTARDSPLHF
.,TRBV14,.,TRBJ2-3,TGTGCCAGCAGCCCCCACCACTCAGATACGCAGTATTTT,CASSPHHSDTQYF
.,TRBV28,.,TRBJ2-4,TGTGCCAGCAGTTCCCCCCCTCTAGCCAAAAACATTCAGTACTTC,CASSSPPLAKNIQYF
TRBD2,TRBV27,many,TRBJ2-2,TGTGCCAGCAGTACCCCGGGGGGGCGGGGAACCGGGGAGCTGTTTTTT,CASSTPGGRGTGELFF
TRBD2,TRBV4-3,.,TRBJ2-3,TGCGCCAGCAGCCAAGTGGGAGGGACCACAGATACGCAGTATTTT,CASSQVGGTTDTQYF
TRBD1,TRBV25-1,.,TRBJ2-7,TGTGCCAGCAGTGGGACAGGGGGCTATGGCGAGCAGTACTTC,CASSGTGGYGEQYF
TRBD2,TRBV5-6,few,TRBJ2-1,TGTGCCAGCAGCGCCCCTCGGGAGCGGGAGGGCCTATGGAACAATGAGCAGTTCTTC,CASSAPREREGLWNNEQFF
.,TRBV7-2,.,TRBJ2-4,TGTGCCAGCAGCTTAGATGCTAGCACGAACATTCAGTACTTC,CASSLDASTNIQYF
TRBD1,TRBV29-1,.,TRBJ2-7,TGCAGCGTTGCCGGGACAGGGAGCTCCTACGAGCAGTACTTC,CSVAGTGSSYEQYF
TRBD1,TRBV5-4,.,TRBJ2-5,TGTGCCAGCAGCGGCCGACAGGGAGCAGCCCAAGAGACCCAGTACTTC,CASSGRQGAAQETQYF
.,TRBV9,.,TRBJ1-4,TGTGCCAGCAGCGGCCAGGGTGATGAAAAACTGTTTTTT,CASSGQGDEKLFF
.,TRBV4-3,many,TRBJ2-7,TGCGCCAGCAGCCAAGAATGGACTGGAGACTACGAGCAGTACTTC,CASSQEWTGDYEQYF
TRBD2,TRBV5-1,few,TRBJ2-3,TGCGCCAGCAGCCCGGGACTAGCGGGAGTCAGCACAGATACGCAGTATTTT,CASSPGLAGVSTDTQYF
TRBD1,TRBV19,.,TRBJ1-2,TGTGCCAGTACTCGGACAGGGGGCGGGTATGGCTACACCTTC,CASTRTGGGYGYTF